The 17 T cell receptor beta chains below come from one sample, sequenced in a study of blood T cell repertoires in COVID-19. The protocol was immunoSEQ multiplex PCR, while the TCRdb copy is restricted to in-frame clones and leaves out a portion. The sample lists around 220,000 clones; under 90% were seen once. The source material was peripheral blood. The receptors come from a woman older than 75 with COVID-19, enrolled during active disease.

CDR3 residues: CASSPRTVRGNQPQHF. The CDR3 coding sequence is TGTGCCAGCAGCCCCAGGACGGTGCGGGGTAATCAGCCCCAGCATTTT. J is TRBJ1-5 and V is TRBV7-8; D is unclear. The CDR3 covers 16 residues. Germline V gene sequence: CDR1 SGHVS, CDR2 FQNEAQ. Trimming pared 5 bases from V and 4 bases from J, leaving 18 bases between.

V and J are TRBV5-1 and TRBJ1-1, with TRBD1 matching over 9 bases. The CDR3 consists of 13 residues. From germline, CDR1 is SGHRS and CDR2 YFSETQ. Unmatched junction bases numbered 3, after V lost 6 bases and J lost 3 bases. CDR3 sequence reads: CASTWTGDTEAFF. The CDR3 DNA sequence: TGCGCCAGCACCTGGACAGGGGACACTGAAGCTTTCTTT.

The genes are TRBV6-1 and TRBJ1-1; weak D call: TRBD1 (5 bases). CDR1 and CDR2 from the germline V gene are MNHNS and SASEGT. This CDR3 spans 14 amino acids. V lost 3 bases and J 5 bases, leaving 13 bases between the germline ends. The CDR3 here is CASSDRRKGTEAFF. CDR3 nucleotides: TGTGCCAGCAGTGACCGGCGGAAGGGGACTGAAGCTTTCTTT.

V is TRBV6-5 and J is TRBJ1-4, with a possible D match to TRBD1 (5 bases). Germline V gives CDR1 MNHEY, CDR2 SVGAGI. There are 14 residues in the CDR3. Trimming shortened V by 8 bases and J by 3 bases, and 13 bases separated the two germline ends. The CDR3 spells CASRRDWANEKLFF. DNA for the CDR3: TGTGCCAGCCGCAGGGATTGGGCTAATGAAAAACTGTTTTTT.

This clone was counted only a few times. The chain links TRBV2 to TRBJ2-2; possibly TRBD1 for D (5 bases). There are 13 residues in the CDR3. V was trimmed by 5 bases and J by 7 bases, leaving 11 bases between them. Germline V lookup: CDR1 SNHLY, CDR2 FYNNEI. DNA for the CDR3: TGTGCCAGCAGTCAGGGTGTAGGCGGGGAGCTGTTTTTT. Its translation: CASSQGVGGELFF.

The chain couples TRBV2 to TRBJ1-3; 8 nucleotides line up with TRBD1. Germline CDR1 reads SNHLY; CDR2 reads FYNNEI. J lost 4 bases, V lost 5 bases, and 7 bases had no gene match. The CDR3 length is 15 residues. The CDR3 loop reads CASSPGGAKGNTIYF. CDR3 nucleotide sequence: TGTGCCAGCAGTCCAGGGGGCGCGAAAGGAAACACCATATATTTT.

The chain has TRBV7-9 and TRBJ1-1; 8 bases align to TRBD1. The junction had 5 bases not matched to a gene; V was cut back by 5 bases and J by 3 bases. From germline, CDR1 is SEHNR and CDR2 FQNEAQ (reference sequence). The CDR3 is made up of 14 amino acids. The CDR3 coding sequence is TGTGCCAGCAGCGAACAGGGGGGCTACACTGAAGCTTTCTTT. Its protein product is CASSEQGGYTEAFF. Variable domain in full (rest from reference TRBV7-9 and TRBJ1-1): DTGVSQNPRHKITKRGQNVTFRCDPISEHNRLYWYRQTLGQGPEFLTYFQNEAQLEKSRLLSDRFSAERPKGSFSTLEIQRTEQGDSAMYLCASSEQGGYTEAFFGQGTRLTVV.

The chain combines TRBV18 with TRBJ2-7; TRBD2 might be the D (5 bases). Germline CDR1 reads KGHSH; CDR2 reads LQKENI. The CDR3 contains 14 residues. The V and J ends lost 2 bases and 5 bases respectively, with 13 bases between them. The CDR3: CASSPSSSNNEQYF. The CDR3 coding sequence is TGTGCCAGCTCACCATCTTCTAGCAATAACGAGCAGTACTTC.

V is TRBV12-3 or TRBV12-4 and J is TRBJ1-5, with 9 bases aligning to TRBD1. This CDR3 region has 13 residues. With 5 bases clipped from V and 7 bases from J, the junction kept 3 bases outside the gene matches. CDR3 in amino acids: CASSPTGGQPQHF. CDR3 coding DNA: TGTGCCAGCAGTCCGACAGGGGGACAGCCCCAGCATTTT.

Turning to this clone: The sample contains more than one DNA sequence encoding this CDR3. This sequence joins TRBV5-5 and TRBJ2-2; TRBD1 matches 8 bases. J was trimmed by 4 bases and V by 4 bases; bases with no gene match: 6. Germline V CDR1 and CDR2: SGHKS, YYEKEE (reference sequence). The CDR3 covers 15 residues. The CDR3 bases are TGTGCCAGCAGCCCCCGACAGGGGAGCACCGGGGAGCTGTTTTTT. Encoded protein: CASSPRQGSTGELFF.

The chain uses TRBV14 and TRBJ1-6; no definite D call. The length of the CDR3 is 14 residues. Trimming removed 6 bases at V and 0 bases at J, with 6 bases between. The germline V gene encodes CDR1 SGHDN and CDR2 FVKESK. The CDR3 here is CASRPGSYNSPLHF. The CDR3 nucleotides read TGTGCCAGCAGGCCCGGCTCCTATAATTCACCCCTCCACTTT.

The V call is TRBV29-1, the J call TRBJ1-5, with TRBD1 as a possible D gene (5 bases). This CDR3 is built from 14 residues. The germline CDR1 and CDR2 sequences are SQVTM and ANQGSEA. Between the trimmed V and J ends, which lost 4 bases and 1 base, there was a span of 11 bases. The CDR3 DNA is TGCAGCGTTGGTCAGGGTGTGAGCAATCAGCCCCAGCATTTT. It yields the protein CSVGQGVSNQPQHF.

The CDR3 DNA reads TGTGCCAGCAGTGATGATGGGGGGGGCAATCAGCCCCAGCATTTT. This gives the protein CASSDDGGGNQPQHF. The J gene is TRBJ1-5, the V gene TRBV2; D is perhaps TRBD1 (5 bases). This CDR3 region has 15 residues. V was pared by 3 bases and J by 2 bases, with 11 bases between. The germline gives CDR1 SNHLY, CDR2 FYNNEI.

This rearrangement joins TRBV6-1 to TRBJ2-4; possibly TRBD2 for D (6 bases). The CDR3 has 13 residues. Trimming pared 1 base from V and 9 bases from J, leaving 10 bases between. Germline V gene data show CDR1 as MNHNS and CDR2 as SASEGT. CDR3 sequence (DNA): TGTGCCAGCAGTGAAGATGGGGGGACCATTCAGTACTTC. Its translation is CASSEDGGTIQYF.

This clone was found a few times. The chain joins TRBV6-6 to TRBJ2-6, with D perhaps matching TRBD1 (7 bases). The CDR3 length is 20 residues. Germline-derived CDR1 and CDR2 are MNHNY and SVGAGI (reference sequence). The V end was cut by 5 bases, the J end by 1 base, with 24 bases between. CDR3 sequence (DNA): TGTGCCAGCAGTCCTACTCTCCCGGGACAGCGGGCATCTGGGGCCAACGTCCTGACTTTC. Translating it yields CASSPTLPGQRASGANVLTF.

The chain combines TRBV28 with TRBJ1-4; D is uncertain. V gave up 5 bases and J gave up 4 bases, with 14 bases separating them. The CDR3 has 15 residues. The germline CDR1 and CDR2 sequences are MDHEN and SYDVKM. The CDR3 DNA reads TGTGCCAGCAGTACCGGACGGGAAATTAATGAAAAACTGTTTTTT. Amino acid sequence: CASSTGREINEKLFF.

In DNA form, the CDR3 reads TGTGCCAGCAGTCAAACGCCGGGTACGCCCCTCCACTTT. It translates to CASSQTPGTPLHF. This sequence joins TRBV2 and TRBJ1-6; D remains ambiguous. The CDR3 is 13 residues long. Per germline, CDR1 SNHLY and CDR2 FYNNEI. V was pared by 5 bases and J by 13 bases, with 15 bases between. Combining the CDR3 with reference TRBV2 and TRBJ1-6 gives the whole variable domain EPEVTQTPSHQVTQMGQEVILRCVPISNHLYFYWYRQILGQKVEFLVSFYNNEISEKSEIFDDQFSVERPDGSNFTLKIRSTKLEDSAMYFCASSQTPGTPLHFGNGTRLTVT.